The rows below give T cell receptor beta chains drawn from one sample of a study of graft-versus-host responses after intestinal transplantation. Assay used: immunoSEQ multiplex PCR; TCRdb lists only in-frame clones, some missing. In the table there are fewer than 50,000 clones, 91% of which are singletons. This sample comprised PBMCs, obtained 524 days after transplant. These receptors were collected from a human patient who received an intestinal transplant, so some T cells may come from the graft donor. Both conserved end residues are part of each CDR3.

J: TRBJ1-1
V: TRBV9
CDR3: CASSVAAGGRGNTEAFF

J: TRBJ2-1
V: TRBV18
CDR3: CASSPRGSGSFDEQFF

J: .
V: TRBV7-9
CDR3: CASSLVAGLLYEQYF

J: TRBJ2-2
V: TRBV11-2
CDR3: CASSGSWAISNTGELFF

J: TRBJ1-2
V: TRBV7-2
CDR3: CASSLWGGGGGYTF

J: TRBJ1-2
V: TRBV10-3
CDR3: CAISESNGLGGYTF

J: TRBJ2-7
V: TRBV5-1
CDR3: CASRIGDRPYEQYF

J: TRBJ2-2
V: TRBV7-6
CDR3: CASSRGQFTGELFF

J: TRBJ1-2
V: TRBV6-6
CDR3: CASRGRAALSDYGYTF

J: TRBJ2-1
V: TRBV12-5
CDR3: CASGFIVAGGDDEQFF

J: TRBJ2-2
V: TRBV6-1
CDR3: CASSQGARTGELFF

J: TRBJ2-2
V: TRBV5-1
CDR3: CASQGLNTGELFF

J: TRBJ2-7
V: TRBV28
CDR3: CASNLAGSSYEQYF

J: TRBJ2-2
V: TRBV9
CDR3: CASSSPGLAGVTGELFF

J: TRBJ1-5
V: TRBV6-1
CDR3: CASSEAGERPQHF

J: TRBJ2-1
V: TRBV10-3
CDR3: CAISESAGLARNEQFF

J: TRBJ2-5
V: TRBV19
CDR3: CASSSEETQYF

J: TRBJ1-5
V: TRBV19
CDR3: CASNLGVSNQPQHF

J: TRBJ2-2
V: TRBV5-1
CDR3: CASGLAGGTTGELFF

J: TRBJ1-2
V: TRBV30
CDR3: CAWSRQGAVGYTF

J: TRBJ2-5
V: TRBV7-8
CDR3: CASSLGVIRSRLQETQYF

J: TRBJ1-1
V: TRBV30
CDR3: CAWKWGYNTEAFF

J: TRBJ2-3
V: TRBV9
CDR3: CASSVDHGATQYF

J: TRBJ2-7
V: TRBV30
CDR3: CAWRAQGSSYEQYF

J: TRBJ2-2
V: TRBV4-2
CDR3: CASSPGLGGNGELFF

J: TRBJ2-3
V: TRBV10-3
CDR3: CAIRGLGSDTQYF

J: TRBJ2-5
V: TRBV5-4
CDR3: CASGQPGLGQETQYF

J: TRBJ2-7
V: TRBV6-6
CDR3: CASSYLSSYEQYF

J: TRBJ2-7
V: TRBV19
CDR3: CASSTETHEQYF

J: TRBJ2-5
V: TRBV5-6
CDR3: CASSFGPGKETQYF

J: TRBJ2-4
V: TRBV7-2
CDR3: CASSNTGQGLGPKNIQYF

J: TRBJ2-7
V: TRBV19
CDR3: CASSPHDAALGWDEQYF

J: TRBJ2-1
V: TRBV11-1
CDR3: CASSPTWAEQFF

J: TRBJ1-5
V: TRBV27
CDR3: CASGRQGNQPQHF

J: TRBJ1-6
V: TRBV10-2
CDR3: CASSESARGQGGSPLHF

J: TRBJ2-2
V: TRBV5-4
CDR3: CASGGDFLNTGELFF

J: TRBJ1-5
V: TRBV28
CDR3: CASSGQGIFSNQPQHF

J: TRBJ1-4
V: TRBV2
CDR3: CASKGGGSNEKLFF

J: TRBJ1-2
V: TRBV6-5
CDR3: CASSYNQEGVYGYTF

J: TRBJ1-2
V: TRBV5-1
CDR3: CASSLGQVYGYTF

J: TRBJ2-7
V: TRBV27
CDR3: CASRTPSYEQYF

J: TRBJ2-3
V: TRBV25-1
CDR3: CASTGTGEADTQYF

J: TRBJ2-2
V: TRBV5-4
CDR3: CASSYGPLSNTGELFF

J: TRBJ1-5
V: TRBV15
CDR3: CATSLRRIQASKAGNQPQHF

J: TRBJ2-1
V: TRBV5-1
CDR3: CASSLVLAGESEQFF

J: TRBJ2-1
V: TRBV9
CDR3: CASSAQRTREQFF

J: TRBJ1-2
V: TRBV28
CDR3: CASNRGSYGYTF

J: TRBJ2-1
V: TRBV6-5
CDR3: CASSQARDEQFF

J: TRBJ2-2
V: TRBV6-5
CDR3: CATGDRNTGELFF

J: TRBJ1-5
V: TRBV6-5
CDR3: CASSDWGGRGQPQHF

J: TRBJ2-7
V: TRBV5-1
CDR3: CASSSFLQGGSYEQYF

J: TRBJ1-6
V: TRBV2
CDR3: CASTWYVGTNSPLHF